Shown below are 20 T cell receptor beta chains from a single sample sequenced in a study of cytotoxic CD8 clonotypes in ibrutinib-treated CLL. Sequencing used immunoSEQ multiplex PCR; TCRdb keeps in-frame clones, though not all of them. Altogether about 330,000 clones are present, under 70% being singletons, with the ten largest covering about 6.7%. Sequences were derived from PBMCs, sampled after 36 months of ibrutinib treatment. The receptors here all came from a human donor with chronic lymphocytic leukemia.

The V gene is TRBV7-2, the J gene TRBJ2-3, with 10 bases aligning to TRBD2. The ends lost 5 bases at V and 2 bases at J; junction bases unmatched: 7. CDR3 length: 16 residues. Germline V lookup: CDR1 SGHTA, CDR2 FQGNSA. The CDR3 sequence: CASSVDSGGSTDTQYF. CDR3 nucleotide sequence: TGTGCCAGCAGCGTCGATAGCGGGGGGTCCACAGATACGCAGTATTTT.

The V and J genes are TRBV2 and TRBJ2-1, with 11 bases lining up with TRBD2. The CDR3 runs to 16 residues. The germline CDR1 and CDR2 sequences are SNHLY and FYNNEI. J gave up 5 bases and V 7 bases, and 10 bases lay outside the gene matches. The CDR3 coding sequence is TGTGCCAGCATCAGTACCGGGACTAGCGGAAACAATGAGCAGTTCTTC. Protein product: CASISTGTSGNNEQFF.

This clone turned up a few times. The rearrangement uses TRBV29-1 and TRBJ1-1, with D perhaps matching TRBD1 (5 bases). Trimming cost V 4 bases and J 10 bases, with 13 bases left between them. Germline V gene lookup returns CDR1 SQVTM and CDR2 ANQGSEA. The CDR3 extends over 11 amino acids. CDR3 nucleotide sequence: TGCAGCGTTGCTGAGGCGGGGACAGCTTTCTTT. Amino acids: CSVAEAGTAFF.

This sequence joins TRBV9 and TRBJ2-3; the D gene is possibly TRBD2 (6 bases). Between the trimmed V and J ends, which lost 0 bases and 0 bases, there was a span of 14 bases. Germline CDR1 SGDLS, CDR2 YYNGEE. The CDR3 is 17 amino acids. The CDR3 spells CASSVVGTSFSTDTQYF. The CDR3 bases are TGTGCCAGCAGCGTAGTAGGCACTAGCTTCAGCACAGATACGCAGTATTTT. Variable domain in full (rest from reference TRBV9 and TRBJ2-3): DSGVTQTPKHLITATGQRVTLRCSPRSGDLSVYWYQQSLDQGLQFLIQYYNGEERAKGNILERFSAQQFPDLHSELNLSSLELGDSALYFCASSVVGTSFSTDTQYFGPGTRLTVL.

This clone was picked up one time. The same CDR3 is also encoded by other DNA sequences in this sample. The V and J genes are TRBV4-3 and TRBJ2-7; 8 bases align to TRBD1. The CDR3 loop spans 14 amino acids. Germline-derived CDR1 and CDR2 are LGHNA and YSLEER. V was clipped by 0 bases and J by 4 bases; unmatched bases: 2. CDR3 in DNA: TGCGCCAGCAGCCAAGACCGACAGGGGTACGAGCAGTACTTC. Its protein is CASSQDRQGYEQYF.

The chain has TRBV27 and TRBJ2-2, with D unclear. Deletions cut 3 bases from V and 5 bases from J, with 7 bases between. The CDR3 runs to 13 residues. The V gene's germline CDR1 is MNHEY and CDR2 SMNVEV (reference sequence). CDR3 protein: CASSLRRTGELFF. DNA of the CDR3: TGTGCCAGCAGTTTGCGAAGGACCGGGGAGCTGTTTTTT.

V and J are TRBV15 and TRBJ1-1, with D perhaps TRBD1 (6 bases). Germline CDR1 is LNHNV and CDR2 is YYDKDF (reference sequence). Trimming shortened V by 3 bases and J by 4 bases, and 15 bases separated the two germline ends. This CDR3 has 15 amino acids. CDR3 sequence reads: CATSREQGPGTEAFF. The CDR3 DNA reads as TGTGCCACCAGCAGGGAACAGGGTCCGGGCACTGAAGCTTTCTTT.

The chain employs TRBV7-2 and TRBJ2-2; no clear D gene. Germline loops: CDR1 SGHTA, CDR2 FQGNSA. V was shortened by 9 bases and J by 4 bases, with 15 bases between the two germline ends. This CDR3 is built from 14 residues. The CDR3: CASCLKGTTGELFF. As DNA, the CDR3 is TGTGCCAGTTGTCTGAAGGGTACCACCGGGGAGCTGTTTTTT. Combining the CDR3 with reference TRBV7-2 and TRBJ2-2 gives the whole variable domain GAGVSQSPSNKVTEKGKDVELRCDPISGHTALYWYRQSLGQGLEFLIYFQGNSAPDKSGLPSDRFSAERTGGSVSTLTIQRTQQEDSAVYLCASCLKGTTGELFFGEGSRLTVL.

The V and J genes are TRBV9 and TRBJ2-1; D perhaps matches TRBD2 (6 bases). This CDR3 contains 15 residues. V gave up 0 bases and J gave up 5 bases, with 12 bases separating them. Germline lookup yields CDR1 SGDLS and CDR2 YYNGEE. CDR3 bases: TGTGCCAGCAGCGTAGACCCGGGACTTGACAATGAGCAGTTCTTC. This translates into CASSVDPGLDNEQFF. Full variable domain (rest looked up from reference TRBV9 and TRBJ2-1): DSGVTQTPKHLITATGQRVTLRCSPRSGDLSVYWYQQSLDQGLQFLIQYYNGEERAKGNILERFSAQQFPDLHSELNLSSLELGDSALYFCASSVDPGLDNEQFFGPGTRLTVL.

In this sample, this clone turned up a few times. The chain couples TRBV15 to TRBJ2-7; D unclear. V was pared by 3 bases and J by 3 bases, with 12 bases between. This CDR3 contains 14 residues. Germline CDR1 LNHNV, CDR2 YYDKDF (reference sequence). CDR3 DNA sequence: TGTGCCACCAGCAGGTCCCAGACCGGCTACGAGCAGTACTTC. Translation gives CATSRSQTGYEQYF. The full variable domain, completed using reference TRBV15 and TRBJ2-7, is DAMVIQNPRYQVTQFGKPVTLSCSQTLNHNVMYWYQQKSSQAPKLLFHYYDKDFNNEADTPDNFQSRRPNTSFCFLDIRSPGLGDTAMYLCATSRSQTGYEQYFGPGTRLTVT.

The chain uses TRBV18 and TRBJ2-5; perhaps D is TRBD1 or TRBD2 (5 bases each). V was pared by 1 base and J by 5 bases, with 11 bases between. This CDR3 is built from 14 residues. The germline V gene encodes CDR1 KGHSH and CDR2 LQKENI. This CDR3 is CASSPLSGGETQYF. For the CDR3, the DNA is TGTGCCAGCTCACCACTGTCTGGGGGTGAGACCCAGTACTTC.

The chain has TRBV6-5 and TRBJ1-2, with 10 bases identical to TRBD1. V lost 4 bases to trimming and J lost 6 bases; unmatched junction nucleotides: 2. This CDR3 contains 13 residues. The germline gives CDR1 MNHEY, CDR2 SVGAGI. CDR3 DNA: TGTGCCAGCAGTTTGGACAGGGGGGATGGCTACACCTTC. Translating gives CASSLDRGDGYTF.

The chain has TRBV5-1 and TRBJ2-1; D gene ambiguous. Germline V gene sequence: CDR1 SGHRS, CDR2 YFSETQ. This CDR3 region has 14 residues. Trimming shortened V by 1 base and J by 4 bases, and 9 bases separated the two germline ends. The CDR3 DNA sequence: TGCGCCAGCAGCTTGTTCGAGATTTACAATGAGCAGTTCTTC. Its protein product is CASSLFEIYNEQFF.

This clone was detected only once. CDR3 sequence reads: CASSFPRDGGSYEQYF. The CDR3 DNA is TGTGCCAGCAGCTTTCCCCGGGACGGAGGCTCCTACGAGCAGTACTTC. V usage is TRBV7-8 and J usage is TRBJ2-7; D tentatively fits TRBD1 or TRBD2 (5 bases each). This CDR3 has 16 residues. The germline V and J ends were trimmed by 3 bases and 0 bases, with 15 bases remaining between them. CDR1 is SGHVS and CDR2 is FQNEAQ in the germline V gene.

This CDR3 is CASSYSLGAGNEQFF. CDR3 DNA sequence: TGTGCCAGCAGTTACTCGTTAGGGGCAGGTAATGAGCAGTTCTTC. The chain is built from TRBV6-5 and TRBJ2-1; possibly TRBD1 for D (5 bases). The germline gives CDR1 MNHEY, CDR2 SVGAGI. The ends were cut back, 0 bases at V and 7 bases at J, with 13 bases in the middle. CDR3 size: 15 residues.

This clone was seen only a few times. This chain connects TRBV15 to TRBJ2-7; TRBD1 matches at 8 bases. V trimming: 2 bases; J trimming: 7 bases; junction bases outside the gene matches: 1. The V gene's germline CDR1 is LNHNV and CDR2 YYDKDF (reference sequence). The CDR3 spans 12 residues. CDR3 region: CATSRTGGEQYF. As DNA, the CDR3 is TGTGCCACCAGCAGAACAGGGGGGGAGCAGTACTTC.

This clone was detected only a few times. The chain has TRBV5-1 and TRBJ1-5; D is possibly TRBD1 (6 bases). The V gene lost 0 bases and the J gene lost 3 bases, with 10 bases spanning the gap. CDR1 SGHRS and CDR2 YFSETQ come from the germline V gene. The CDR3 totals 15 residues. The DNA for the CDR3 is TGCGCCAGCAGCTTGGCGGGGGGCCACAATCAGCCCCAGCATTTT. This encodes CASSLAGGHNQPQHF.

This clone was seen once. The J gene is TRBJ2-2, the V gene TRBV23-1, with D tentatively TRBD1 (5 bases). TRBV23-1 is annotated as an ORF whose role is uncertain. The CDR3 contains 15 residues. V dropped 3 bases and J dropped 4 bases, with 12 bases sitting between them. CDR3 sequence (DNA): TGCGCCAGCAGTCACCCCGACAGCTCCACCGGGGAGCTGTTTTTT. Protein: CASSHPDSSTGELFF.

The chain is built from TRBV28 and TRBJ1-5; D call uncertain. Deletions cut 3 bases from V and 6 bases from J, with 21 bases between. The CDR3 contains 17 residues. CDR1 and CDR2 from the germline V gene are MDHEN and SYDVKM. For the CDR3, the DNA is TGTGCCAGCAGTTTGGCCTCGAGAAGTAGGGAGGGTCAGCCCCAGCATTTT. Protein: CASSLASRSREGQPQHF.

This chain connects TRBV29-1 to TRBJ1-2; D is possibly TRBD1 (5 bases). Trimming cost V 6 bases and J 8 bases, with 28 bases left between them. This CDR3 region has 16 residues. Germline assignment: CDR1 SQVTM and CDR2 ANQGSEA. CDR3 sequence reads: CSVRPGDGDGELGYTF. CDR3 sequence (DNA): TGCAGCGTCCGGCCCGGGGACGGGGATGGGGAGTTAGGCTACACCTTC. Full variable domain (missing parts from reference TRBV29-1 and TRBJ1-2): SAVISQKPSRDICQRGTSLTIQCQVDSQVTMMFWYRQQPGQSLTLIATANQGSEATYESGFVIDKFPISRPNLTFSTLTVSNMSPEDSSIYLCSVRPGDGDGELGYTFGSGTRLTVV.